This T cell receptor (beta chain) was found in a study of blood T cell repertoires in COVID-19. As for the study in general: Sample material is recorded as cDNA or gDNA derived from T cells, B-cell-depleted T cells, or PBMCs.

This clone was seen once. The protocol was immunoSEQ multiplex PCR, while the TCRdb copy is restricted to in-frame clones and leaves out a portion. This table has some 40,000 clones, around 85% appearing once. V dropped 0 bases and J dropped 9 bases, with 18 bases sitting between them. From germline, CDR1 is SGHAT and CDR2 FQNNGV. The CDR3 spans 15 residues. The sequenced material came from peripheral blood. The TCR comes from a man aged 70-80 years with acute or convalescent COVID-19. The gene calls are TRBV11-2 and TRBJ2-7; tentative D call: TRBD1 (5 bases). The DNA of the CDR3 is TGTGCCAGCAGCTTAGATGACAGAACGAACCAAGGGCAGTACTTC. As protein: CASSLDDRTNQGQYF.